The entry below gives a single T cell receptor beta chain sequence along with its context. Each sample used at least 6.5 million PBMCs. The CDR3 covers 17 residues. V dropped 6 bases and J dropped 0; count of bases not matched to a gene: 13. From germline, CDR1 is DFQATT and CDR2 SNEGSKA (reference sequence). The data originate from a study of blood T cells in healthy people across ages. Study overall: For every two T cells, template switching captured about one barcoded beta molecule.

Together with a sample-barcoded 5' primer, a J-beta primer mix was included in a second PCR lasting roughly 6 to 12 cycles. In TCRdb, the 5' RACE reads were re-called with MiXCR into one record per CDR3 protein. Of roughly 720,000 distinct CDR3 sequences in the sample, about 53% were seen once. Input material: blood. The chain links TRBV20-1 to TRBJ1-5, with TRBD1 matching over 8 bases. The clonotype originates from a man older than 75 in good health. The CDR3 is CSAKTGVRLYSNQPQHF. The DNA for the CDR3 is TGCAGTGCCAAGACAGGGGTTCGCCTTTATAGCAATCAGCCCCAGCATTTT.